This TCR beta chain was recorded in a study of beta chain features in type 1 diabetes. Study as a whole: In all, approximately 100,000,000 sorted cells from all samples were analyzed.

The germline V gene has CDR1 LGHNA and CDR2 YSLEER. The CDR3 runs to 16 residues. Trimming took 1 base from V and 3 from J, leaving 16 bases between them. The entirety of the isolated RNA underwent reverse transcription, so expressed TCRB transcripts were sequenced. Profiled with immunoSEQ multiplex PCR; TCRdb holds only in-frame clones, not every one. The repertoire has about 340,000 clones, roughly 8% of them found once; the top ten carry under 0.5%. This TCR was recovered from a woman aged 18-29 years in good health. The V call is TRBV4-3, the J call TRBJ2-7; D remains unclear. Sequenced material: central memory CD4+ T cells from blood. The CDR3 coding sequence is TGCGCCAGCAGCCAAGTTTTCGGGCAGATGAACTACGAGCAGTACTTC. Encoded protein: CASSQVFGQMNYEQYF.